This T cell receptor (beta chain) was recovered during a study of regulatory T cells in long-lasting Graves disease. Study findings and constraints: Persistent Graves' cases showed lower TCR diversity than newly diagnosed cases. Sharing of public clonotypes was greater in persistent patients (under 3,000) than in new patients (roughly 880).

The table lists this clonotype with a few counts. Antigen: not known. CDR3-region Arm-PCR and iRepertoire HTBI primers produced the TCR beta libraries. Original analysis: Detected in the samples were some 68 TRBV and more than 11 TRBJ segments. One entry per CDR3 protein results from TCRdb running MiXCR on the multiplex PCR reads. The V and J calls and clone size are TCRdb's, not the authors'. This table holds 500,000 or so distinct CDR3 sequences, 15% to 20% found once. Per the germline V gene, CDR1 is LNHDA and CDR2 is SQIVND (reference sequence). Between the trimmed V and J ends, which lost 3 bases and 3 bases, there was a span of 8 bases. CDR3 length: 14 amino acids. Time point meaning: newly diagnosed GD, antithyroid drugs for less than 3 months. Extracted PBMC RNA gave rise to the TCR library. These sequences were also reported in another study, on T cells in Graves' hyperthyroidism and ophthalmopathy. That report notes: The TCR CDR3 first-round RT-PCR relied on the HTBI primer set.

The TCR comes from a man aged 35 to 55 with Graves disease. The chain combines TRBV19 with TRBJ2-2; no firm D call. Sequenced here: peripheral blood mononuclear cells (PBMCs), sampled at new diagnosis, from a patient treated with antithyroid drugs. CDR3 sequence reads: CASSIGVDTGELFF. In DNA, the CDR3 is TGTGCCAGTAGTATCGGAGTGGACACCGGGGAGCTGTTTTTT.